This entry is about one T cell receptor (beta chain). The table came from immunoSEQ multiplex PCR; TCRdb's copy has only in-frame clones and leaves some out. Among tens of thousands of clones, more than 75% were seen once, and the ten largest hold under 20%. The sample comes from a study of identifying expanded T cells in peripheral blood. CDR3 length: 17 residues. The germline V gene has CDR1 SGHTS and CDR2 YDEGEE. The V gene lost 0 bases and the J gene lost 2 bases, with 16 bases spanning the gap. The rearrangement links TRBV5-8 to TRBJ2-3; D unresolved. What was sequenced was blood. This clonotype was obtained from a person aged 18 to 70 in good health. CDR3 in amino acids: CASSLVPLANPTDTQYF. CDR3 coding DNA: TGTGCCAGCAGCTTGGTTCCCCTGGCAAACCCCACAGATACGCAGTATTTT.